This T cell receptor (beta chain) was obtained from a study of shared T cell receptors in the human thymus. Measured with immunoSEQ multiplex PCR; TCRdb has only the in-frame clones, and not every one. The sample carries about 660,000 clones, 80% to 90% recorded once. Germline V lookup: CDR1 LGHNA, CDR2 YNFKEQ. The CDR3 spans 16 residues. With 0 bases clipped from V and 8 bases from J, the junction kept 3 bases outside the gene matches. The data also belong to a second study, concerning human thymus T cells. That source adds: There appeared to be biased usage of V and J genes in thymic and blood repertoires. What related research reported was that thymic repertoires overlapped highly among unrelated individuals.

Sequenced material: thymocytes. The rearrangement joins TRBV4-2 to TRBJ2-1, with 14 positions matching TRBD2. The clonotype originates from a boy under two years old with a congenital heart defect. CDR3 loop: CASSQDRTSGGYEQFF. As DNA, the CDR3 is TGTGCCAGCAGCCAAGATAGGACTAGCGGGGGGTATGAGCAGTTCTTC.